Sequencing of this TCR beta chain was carried out in a study of blood T cell repertoires in COVID-19. Study in general: Samples came from the United States, Italy and Spain, spanning acute and convalescent COVID-19. The analysed material was cDNA or gDNA that came from T cells, B-cell-depleted T cells, or PBMCs.

Source study methods: Nucleated cell number was recorded as an estimate derived from reference gene primer amplification. TCRdb keeps only in-frame clones here, not all; method: immunoSEQ multiplex PCR. V and J calls and clone size are as listed in that table; D and trimming were resolved from the DNA. Among about 150,000 clones listed, 87% were seen once. The table lists this clone with a few counts. The V and J ends lost 6 bases and 5 bases, in that order; junction bases with no gene match: 8. The V gene's germline CDR1 is SQVTM and CDR2 ANQGSEA. The CDR3 length is 13 residues. The source is an older woman with active or convalescent COVID-19. The gene calls are TRBV29-1 and TRBJ2-5, with 8 bases that match TRBD1. Sequencing was done on a sample of peripheral blood. CDR3 nucleotide sequence: TGCAGCGTATCGACAGGGGTTTGGGAGACCCAGTACTTC. Translating it yields CSVSTGVWETQYF.